This TCR beta chain comes out of a study of cytomegalovirus exposure and HLA in healthy donors. The primer mix had 60 Vbeta and 13 Jbeta primers. Sequencing was performed with immunoSEQ multiplex PCR; in TCRdb, only in-frame clones are kept and a portion is missing. The data contain around 180,000 clones, over 60% of them singletons. The V end was cut by 1 base, the J end by 7 bases, with 11 bases between. Looked up from germline, CDR1 is LNHDA and CDR2 is SQIVND (reference sequence). The CDR3 covers 14 residues. The J gene is TRBJ1-5, the V gene TRBV19; D gene ambiguous. What was sequenced was PBMCs. The receptor's source is a woman aged 40 to 50 in good health and CMV-seronegative. CDR3 bases: TGTGCCAGTAGTATAGTGTCCCCTAGCCAGCCCCAGCATTTT. It translates to CASSIVSPSQPQHF.